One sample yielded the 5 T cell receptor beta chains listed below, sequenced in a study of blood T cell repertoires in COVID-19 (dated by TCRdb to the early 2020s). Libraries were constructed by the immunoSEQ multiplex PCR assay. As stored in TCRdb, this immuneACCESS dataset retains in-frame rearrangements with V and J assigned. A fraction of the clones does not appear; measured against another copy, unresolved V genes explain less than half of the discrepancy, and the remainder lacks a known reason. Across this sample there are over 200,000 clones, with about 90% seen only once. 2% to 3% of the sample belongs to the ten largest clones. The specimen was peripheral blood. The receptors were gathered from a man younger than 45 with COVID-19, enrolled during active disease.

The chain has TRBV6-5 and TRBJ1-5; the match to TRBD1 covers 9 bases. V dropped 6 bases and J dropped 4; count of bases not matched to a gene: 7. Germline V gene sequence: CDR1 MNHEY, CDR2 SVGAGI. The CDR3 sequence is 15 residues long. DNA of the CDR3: TGTGCCAGCAGCCGGGACAGGGATGGAAATCAGCCCCAGCATTTT. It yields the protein CASSRDRDGNQPQHF.

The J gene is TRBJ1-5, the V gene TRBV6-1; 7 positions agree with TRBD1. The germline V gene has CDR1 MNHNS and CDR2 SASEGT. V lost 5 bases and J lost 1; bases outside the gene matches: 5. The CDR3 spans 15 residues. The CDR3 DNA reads TGTGCCAGCAGTAAGGGGACAGTGAGCAATCAGCCCCAGCATTTT. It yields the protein CASSKGTVSNQPQHF.

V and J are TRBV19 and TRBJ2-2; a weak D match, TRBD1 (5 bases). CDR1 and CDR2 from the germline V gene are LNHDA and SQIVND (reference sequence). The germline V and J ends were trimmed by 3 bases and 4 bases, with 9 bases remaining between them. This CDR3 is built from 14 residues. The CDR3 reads CASSIARGTGELFF. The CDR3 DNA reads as TGTGCCAGTAGTATCGCAAGGGGCACCGGGGAGCTGTTTTTT.

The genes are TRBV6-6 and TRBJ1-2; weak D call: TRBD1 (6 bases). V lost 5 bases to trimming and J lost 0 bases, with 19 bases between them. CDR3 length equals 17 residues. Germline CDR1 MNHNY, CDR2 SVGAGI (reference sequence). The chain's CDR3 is CASSPLGAELPNYGYTF. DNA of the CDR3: TGTGCCAGCAGTCCCCTGGGGGCAGAACTACCTAACTATGGCTACACCTTC.

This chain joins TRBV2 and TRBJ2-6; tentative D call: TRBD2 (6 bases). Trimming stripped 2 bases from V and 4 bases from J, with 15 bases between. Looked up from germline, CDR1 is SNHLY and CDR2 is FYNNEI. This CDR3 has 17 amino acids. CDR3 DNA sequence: TGTGCCAGCAGTGAAACCGGGACTCGGCAAGGGGCCAACGTCCTGACTTTC. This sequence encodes CASSETGTRQGANVLTF.